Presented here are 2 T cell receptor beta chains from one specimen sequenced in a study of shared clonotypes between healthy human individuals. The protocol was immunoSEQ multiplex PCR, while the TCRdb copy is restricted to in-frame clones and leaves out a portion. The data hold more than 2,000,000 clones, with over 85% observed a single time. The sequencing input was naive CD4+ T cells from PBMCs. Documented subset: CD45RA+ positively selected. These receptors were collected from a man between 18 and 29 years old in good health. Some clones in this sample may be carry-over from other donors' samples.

CDR3 residues: CASRLGTSGGREQYF. CDR3 sequence (DNA): TGTGCCAGCAGGCTCGGGACTAGCGGGGGTAGGGAGCAGTACTTC. This rearrangement joins TRBV6-6 to TRBJ2-7, with 14 bases fitting TRBD2. Germline CDR1 is MNHNY and CDR2 is SVGAGI (reference sequence). The J segment lost 7 bases and the V segment lost 6 bases, leaving 8 bases of the junction unmatched. CDR3 length equals 15 residues.

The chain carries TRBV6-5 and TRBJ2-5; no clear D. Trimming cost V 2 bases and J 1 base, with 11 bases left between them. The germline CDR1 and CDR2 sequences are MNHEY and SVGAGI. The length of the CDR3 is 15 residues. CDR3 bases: TGTGCCAGCAGTTACCAGTTCGCATCCCAAGAGACCCAGTACTTC. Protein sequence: CASSYQFASQETQYF.